Listed below are T cell receptor beta chains from one sample, sequenced in a study of blood T cell repertoires in COVID-19. Data came from immunoSEQ multiplex PCR; TCRdb stores just in-frame clones and leaves some out. The sample has 200,000 to 250,000 clones, about 88% seen once; the top ten hold around 0.97%. Material: peripheral blood. The receptor set was obtained from a man aged 35-49 years with acute or convalescent COVID-19. The CDR3 runs from the conserved cysteine through the conserved F or W. A D gene is named only where the DNA matches it firmly. Clone sizes are given selectively: once, few, many, or a class where the clone is expanded.

d_call clone_size j_call v_call cdr3_aa cdr3_nt
- few TRBJ1-1 TRBV11-2 CASSRPDSTFAEAFF TGTGCCAGCTCCCGCCCGGACAGTACTTTCGCTGAAGCTTTCTTT
TRBD1 - TRBJ1-2 TRBV5-1 CASSKDRDDGYTF TGCGCCAGCAGCAAGGACAGGGATGATGGCTACACCTTC
TRBD1 - TRBJ1-6 TRBV10-1 CASSDLLPGQGHSPLHF TGCGCCAGCAGTGATTTGTTGCCGGGACAGGGACATTCACCCCTCCACTTT
TRBD2 - TRBJ2-5 TRBV28 CASSPRGLDRETQYF TGTGCCAGCAGTCCCCGTGGACTAGACCGCGAGACCCAGTACTTC
TRBD1 - TRBJ2-2 TRBV7-2 CASSGTGGTGELFF TGTGCCAGCAGCGGGACAGGGGGTACCGGGGAGCTGTTTTTT
- - TRBJ1-2 TRBV19 CASSIARAYGYTF TGTGCCAGTAGTATCGCCAGGGCGTATGGCTACACCTTC
- - TRBJ1-2 TRBV7-9 CASSASSGESYGYTF TGTGCCAGCAGCGCTAGTAGCGGGGAGTCTTATGGCTACACCTTC
- - TRBJ1-1 TRBV7-2 CASSPRQNTEAFF TGTGCCAGCAGCCCGCGACAGAACACTGAAGCTTTCTTT
TRBD1 - TRBJ1-4 TRBV28 CASSLDRGREKLFF TGTGCCAGCAGTCTTGACAGGGGTCGGGAAAAACTGTTTTTT
- - TRBJ2-2 TRBV19 CASSMIRGLAGELFF TGTGCCAGTAGTATGATCAGGGGTCTCGCCGGGGAGCTGTTTTTT
- - TRBJ2-1 TRBV28 CASSFRGQGPRTEQFF TGTGCCAGCAGCTTTCGAGGACAAGGCCCACGGACTGAGCAGTTCTTC
TRBD1 - TRBJ2-7 TRBV5-6 CASSLRPTGVYEQYF TGTGCCAGCAGCCTAAGACCGACAGGGGTCTACGAGCAGTACTTC
- - TRBJ1-3 TRBV5-1 CASSPTMRGLSGNTIYF TGCGCCAGCAGCCCAACTATGAGGGGACTATCTGGAAACACCATATATTTT
- - TRBJ2-1 TRBV3-1/TRBV3-2 CASSQSGVEQFF TGTGCCAGCAGCCAATCCGGGGTTGAGCAGTTCTTC
- - TRBJ2-7 TRBV27 CAIYYEQYF TGTGCCATCTACTACGAGCAGTACTTC
- - TRBJ2-4 TRBV7-6 CASSHGGPRKNIQYF TGTGCCAGCAGTCACGGGGGGCCCCGTAAAAACATTCAGTACTTC
- - TRBJ1-1 TRBV30 CAWSALGEVPFF TGTGCCTGGAGTGCCCTGGGTGAGGTGCCTTTCTTT
- - TRBJ1-5 TRBV12-5 CASAPPWAGQPQHF TGTGCTAGTGCCCCCCCGTGGGCCGGTCAGCCCCAGCATTTT
- - TRBJ1-1 TRBV2 CASGREGNTEAFF TGTGCCAGCGGCAGAGAGGGGAACACTGAAGCTTTCTTT
TRBD1 - TRBJ1-5 TRBV5-6 CASSGDRGLNNQPQHF TGTGCCAGCAGCGGGGACAGGGGGCTAAACAATCAGCCCCAGCATTTT
TRBD1 - TRBJ2-2 TRBV30 CAWRQGAESGELFF TGTGCCTGGAGACAGGGGGCTGAGAGCGGGGAGCTGTTTTTT
- - TRBJ1-1 TRBV7-9 CASSLGLVNTEAFF TGTGCCAGCAGCTTGGGGCTGGTGAACACTGAAGCTTTCTTT
TRBD2 - TRBJ2-3 TRBV9 CASSVEAGRPTDTQYF TGTGCCAGCAGCGTAGAAGCGGGGAGGCCTACAGATACGCAGTATTTT
- once TRBJ2-7 TRBV7-9 CASSFREEQYF TGTGCCAGCAGCTTTAGGGAGGAGCAGTACTTC
- - TRBJ1-3 TRBV12-3/TRBV12-4 CASSFAGGNTIYF TGTGCCAGCAGTTTCGCGGGTGGAAACACCATATATTTT
- - TRBJ2-2 TRBV21-1 CASSKPPRYYRAPNTGELFF TGTGCCAGCAGCAAGCCACCTCGATATTACAGGGCGCCGAACACCGGGGAGCTGTTTTTT
- - TRBJ1-2 TRBV12-3/TRBV12-4 CASSLMRGGGYTF TGTGCCAGCAGTTTAATGAGGGGGGGTGGCTACACCTTC
TRBD1 - TRBJ1-3 TRBV4-1 CASSQRQGQAGNTIYF TGCGCCAGCAGCCAGAGACAGGGACAGGCTGGAAACACCATATATTTT
- few TRBJ1-2 TRBV5-1 CASSLSNGDYGYTF TGCGCCAGCAGCTTGTCTAACGGGGACTATGGCTACACCTTC
- few TRBJ2-1 TRBV28 CASSFMPDSYNEQFF TGTGCCAGCAGTTTTATGCCAGATTCCTACAATGAGCAGTTCTTC
TRBD2 once TRBJ2-1 TRBV7-2 CASSLNRGGLAGGNEQFF TGTGCCAGCAGCTTGAACAGGGGTGGACTAGCGGGAGGAAATGAGCAGTTCTTC
TRBD2 - TRBJ2-1 TRBV19 CASSRTSGAYNEQFF TGTGCCAGTAGTCGGACTAGCGGGGCCTACAATGAGCAGTTCTTC
TRBD1 once TRBJ2-1 TRBV20-1 CSARVDRAKFF TGCAGTGCTAGAGTAGACAGGGCAAAATTCTTC
TRBD1 - TRBJ1-1 TRBV5-4 CASSPADRGNTEAFF TGTGCCAGCAGTCCCGCTGACAGGGGTAACACTGAAGCTTTCTTT
- - TRBJ1-2 TRBV7-9 CASSLRTDGYTF TGTGCCAGCAGCCTCAGGACAGATGGCTACACCTTC
- - TRBJ2-7 TRBV5-4 CASSLRGRIEQYF TGTGCCAGCAGCTTGAGAGGCCGAATCGAGCAGTACTTC
- - TRBJ1-1 TRBV3-1/TRBV3-2 CASSPLGGGRITEAFF TGTGCCAGCAGCCCCCTGGGGGGGGGACGGATCACTGAAGCTTTCTTT
- - TRBJ1-1 TRBV7-2 CASSLLTSEYTEAFF TGTGCCAGCAGCCTCCTGACCTCGGAGTACACTGAAGCTTTCTTT
TRBD1 - TRBJ1-1 TRBV5-6 CASSFAGQRNTEAFF TGTGCCAGCAGCTTTGCGGGACAGAGGAACACTGAAGCTTTCTTT
- - TRBJ2-7 TRBV9 CASSPGGRGSYEQYF TGTGCCAGCAGCCCAGGAGGTCGGGGCTCCTACGAGCAGTACTTC